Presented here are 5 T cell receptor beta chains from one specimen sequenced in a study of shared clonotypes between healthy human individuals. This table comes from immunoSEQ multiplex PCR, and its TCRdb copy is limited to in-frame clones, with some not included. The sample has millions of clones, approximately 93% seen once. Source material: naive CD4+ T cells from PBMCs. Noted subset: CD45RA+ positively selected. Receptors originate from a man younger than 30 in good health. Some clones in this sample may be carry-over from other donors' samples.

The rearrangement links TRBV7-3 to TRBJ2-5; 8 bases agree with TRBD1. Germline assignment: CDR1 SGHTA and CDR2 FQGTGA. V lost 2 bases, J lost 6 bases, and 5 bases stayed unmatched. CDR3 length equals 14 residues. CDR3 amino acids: CASSLSGGMKTQYF. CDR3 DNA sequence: TGTGCCAGCAGCTTATCAGGGGGCATGAAGACCCAGTACTTC. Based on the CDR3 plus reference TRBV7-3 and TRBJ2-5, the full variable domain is GAGVSQTPSNKVTEKGKYVELRCDPISGHTALYWYRQSLGQGPEFLIYFQGTGAADDSGLPNDRFFAVRPEGSVSTLKIQRTERGDSAVYLCASSLSGGMKTQYFGPGTRLLVL.

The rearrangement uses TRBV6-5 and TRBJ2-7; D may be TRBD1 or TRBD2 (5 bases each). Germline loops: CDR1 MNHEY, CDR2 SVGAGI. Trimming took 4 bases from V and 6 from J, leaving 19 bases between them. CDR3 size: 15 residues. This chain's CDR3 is CASSSAQIQGPEQYF. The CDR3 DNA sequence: TGTGCCAGCAGTTCCGCCCAAATTCAGGGACCCGAGCAGTACTTC.

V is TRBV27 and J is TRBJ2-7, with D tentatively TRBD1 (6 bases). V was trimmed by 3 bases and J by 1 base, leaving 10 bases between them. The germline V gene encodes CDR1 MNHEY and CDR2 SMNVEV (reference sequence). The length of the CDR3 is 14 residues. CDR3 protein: CASSFPQGSYEQYF. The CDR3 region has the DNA TGTGCCAGCAGTTTTCCTCAGGGGTCCTACGAGCAGTACTTC.

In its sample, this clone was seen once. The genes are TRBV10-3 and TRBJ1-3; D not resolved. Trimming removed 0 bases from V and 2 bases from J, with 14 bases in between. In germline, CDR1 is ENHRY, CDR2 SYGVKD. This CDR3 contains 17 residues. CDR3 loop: CAISESQLFKAGNTIYF. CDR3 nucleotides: TGTGCCATCAGTGAGTCTCAATTATTCAAGGCTGGAAACACCATATATTTT.

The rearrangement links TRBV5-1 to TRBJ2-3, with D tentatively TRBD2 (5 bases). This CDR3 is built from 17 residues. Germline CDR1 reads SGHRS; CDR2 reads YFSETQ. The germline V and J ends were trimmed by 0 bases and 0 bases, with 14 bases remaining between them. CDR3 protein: CASSLAWTLLSTDTQYF. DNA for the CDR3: TGCGCCAGCAGCTTGGCCTGGACTCTCCTTAGCACAGATACGCAGTATTTT.